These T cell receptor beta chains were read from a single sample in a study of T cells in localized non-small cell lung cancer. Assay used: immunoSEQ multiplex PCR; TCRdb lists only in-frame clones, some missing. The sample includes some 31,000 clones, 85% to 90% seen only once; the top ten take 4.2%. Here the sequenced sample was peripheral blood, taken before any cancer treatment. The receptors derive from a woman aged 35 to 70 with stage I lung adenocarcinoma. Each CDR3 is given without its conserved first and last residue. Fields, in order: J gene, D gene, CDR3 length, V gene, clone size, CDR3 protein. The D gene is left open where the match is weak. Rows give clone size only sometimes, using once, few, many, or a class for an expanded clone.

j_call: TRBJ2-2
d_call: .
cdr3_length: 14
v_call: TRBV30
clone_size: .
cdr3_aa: AWSGGGRANTGELF

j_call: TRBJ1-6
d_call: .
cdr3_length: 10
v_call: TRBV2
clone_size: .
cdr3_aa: ASMRTQSPLH

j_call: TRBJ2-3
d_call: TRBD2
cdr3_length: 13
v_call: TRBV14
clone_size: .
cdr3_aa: ASSTGGTHTDTQY

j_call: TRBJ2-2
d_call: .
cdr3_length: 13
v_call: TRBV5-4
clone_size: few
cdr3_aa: ASGPQGLNTGELF

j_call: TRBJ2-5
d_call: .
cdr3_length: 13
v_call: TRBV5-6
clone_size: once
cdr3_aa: ASSLVGLSRETQY

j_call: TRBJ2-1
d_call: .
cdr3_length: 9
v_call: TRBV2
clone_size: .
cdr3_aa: ASSDWNEQF

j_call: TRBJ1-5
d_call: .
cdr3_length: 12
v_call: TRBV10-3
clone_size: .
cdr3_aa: AISGAGDNQPQH

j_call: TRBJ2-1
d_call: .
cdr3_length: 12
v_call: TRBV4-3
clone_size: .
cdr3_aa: ASSQDLRANEQF

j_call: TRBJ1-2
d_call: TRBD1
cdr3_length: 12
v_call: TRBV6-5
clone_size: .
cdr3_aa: ASRPTGVYYGYT

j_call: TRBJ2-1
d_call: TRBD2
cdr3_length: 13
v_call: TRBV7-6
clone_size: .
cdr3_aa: ASSSTSGGANEQF

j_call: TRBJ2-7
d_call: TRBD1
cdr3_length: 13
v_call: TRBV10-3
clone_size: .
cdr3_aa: AISESTGLSFEQY

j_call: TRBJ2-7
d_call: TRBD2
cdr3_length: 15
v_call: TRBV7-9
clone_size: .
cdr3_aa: ASSLDLTSGKNYEQY